The clone carrying this TCR beta chain has more than one count but fewer than ten. The antigen remains unidentified. For the second PCR, which ran for about 6 to 12 cycles, a sample-barcoded 5' primer and a J-beta primer mix were used. A 12-random-nucleotide template-switch adaptor tagged each cDNA molecule. TCRdb re-called the 5' RACE reads through MiXCR, storing one row per CDR3 protein. The data contain approximately 2,000,000 distinct CDR3 sequences, roughly two fifths of them singletons. The sample originates from a study of blood T cells in healthy people across ages. No fewer than 5.5 micrograms of total RNA were isolated from every sample. Findings and limits, study-wide: Any conclusive comparison of naive versus antigen-experienced cells was prevented by using unsorted PBMCs. Per million T cells, TCR beta diversity dropped about linearly as age rose.

The source of this sequence is a human donor in good health. Input material: blood.

The CDR3 region has the DNA TGTGCCAGCAGCTTAAGAAGGCAGAGGCTCACAGATACGCAGTATTTT. Translation gives CASSLRRQRLTDTQYF. The chain employs TRBV7-2 and TRBJ2-3; D gene unclear. The CDR3 runs to 16 residues. Trimming pared 2 bases from V and 2 bases from J, leaving 14 bases between. CDR1 SGHTA and CDR2 FQGNSA come from the germline V gene.